A single T cell receptor (beta chain) is shown here with its context. This sample was included in a study of blood T cell repertoires in COVID-19. At the level of the study: Spain, Italy and the United States supplied samples that represented acute and convalescent COVID-19. T cells, B-cell-depleted T cells, or PBMCs provided the cDNA or gDNA that served as material.

Methods used by the authors: Amplification from reference gene primers served as the basis for estimated nucleated cell counts. Generated by immunoSEQ multiplex PCR, the TCRdb table keeps only in-frame clones and is missing some. The D gene and trimming were derived from the DNA, and the V and J assignments and clone size from that table. Of hundreds of thousands of clones listed, about nine tenths are singletons. The TCR comes from a woman aged 55-70 years who had recovered from COVID-19. The sequencing input was peripheral blood.

CDR3 in amino acids: CASSVTGVQNTGELFF. CDR3 sequence (DNA): TGCGCCAGCAGCGTTACCGGGGTTCAGAACACCGGGGAGCTGTTTTTT. This rearrangement joins TRBV5-1 to TRBJ2-2, with D tentatively TRBD2 (5 bases). CDR3 size: 16 residues. Germline loops: CDR1 SGHRS, CDR2 YFSETQ. The V and J ends lost 4 bases and 1 base respectively, with 14 bases between them.